What follows is one T cell receptor beta chain and its context. Using a J-beta primer mix together with a sample-barcoded 5' primer, a second PCR was run for about 7 to 12 cycles. Every sample produced at least 3 million CDR3-containing paired-end reads. TCRdb fed the 5' RACE reads into MiXCR, producing one record per CDR3 protein. The sample holds approximately 800,000 distinct CDR3 sequences, over 45% seen once. This CDR3 has 14 residues. Trimming shortened V by 8 bases and J by 5 bases, and 19 bases separated the two germline ends. Germline V gene lookup returns CDR1 SNHLY and CDR2 FYNNEI. These data are taken from a study of blood T cells in healthy people across ages.

This chain connects TRBV2 to TRBJ2-7, with D possibly matching TRBD1 (5 bases). This TCR derives from a man aged 25 to 45 in good health. Sequencing was done on a sample of blood. CDR3 residues: CASAQDPQSHEQYF. The CDR3 DNA follows: TGTGCCAGCGCACAGGACCCTCAATCTCACGAGCAGTACTTC.